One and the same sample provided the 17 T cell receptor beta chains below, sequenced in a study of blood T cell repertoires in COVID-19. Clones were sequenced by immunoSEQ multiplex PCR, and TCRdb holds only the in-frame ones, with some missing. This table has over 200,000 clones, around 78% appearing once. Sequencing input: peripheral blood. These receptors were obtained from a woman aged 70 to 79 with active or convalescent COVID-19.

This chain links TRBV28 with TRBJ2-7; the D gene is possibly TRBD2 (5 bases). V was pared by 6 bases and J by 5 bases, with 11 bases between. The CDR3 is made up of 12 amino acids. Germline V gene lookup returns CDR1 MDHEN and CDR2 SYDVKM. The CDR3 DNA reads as TGTGCCAGCAGGGAGGAACCCCACGAGCAGTACTTC. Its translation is CASREEPHEQYF.

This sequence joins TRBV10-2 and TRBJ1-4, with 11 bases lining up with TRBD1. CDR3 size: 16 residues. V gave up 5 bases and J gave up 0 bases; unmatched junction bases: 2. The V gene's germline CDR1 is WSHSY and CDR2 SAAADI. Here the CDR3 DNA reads TGCGCCAGCAGTAGGACAGGGGGCTCAACTAATGAAAAACTGTTTTTT. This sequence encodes CASSRTGGSTNEKLFF.

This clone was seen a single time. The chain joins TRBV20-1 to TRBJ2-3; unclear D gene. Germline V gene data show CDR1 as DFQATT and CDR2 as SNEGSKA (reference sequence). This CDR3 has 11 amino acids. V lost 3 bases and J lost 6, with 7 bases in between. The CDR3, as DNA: TGCAGTGCTAGTATAGTGGATACGCAGTATTTT. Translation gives CSASIVDTQYF.

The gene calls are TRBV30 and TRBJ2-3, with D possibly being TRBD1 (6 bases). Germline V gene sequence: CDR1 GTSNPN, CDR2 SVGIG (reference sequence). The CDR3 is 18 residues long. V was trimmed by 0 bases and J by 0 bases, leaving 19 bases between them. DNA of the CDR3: TGTGCCTGGAGTGTACAGAGGACAGTACGTCCAAGCACAGATACGCAGTATTTT. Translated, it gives CAWSVQRTVRPSTDTQYF.

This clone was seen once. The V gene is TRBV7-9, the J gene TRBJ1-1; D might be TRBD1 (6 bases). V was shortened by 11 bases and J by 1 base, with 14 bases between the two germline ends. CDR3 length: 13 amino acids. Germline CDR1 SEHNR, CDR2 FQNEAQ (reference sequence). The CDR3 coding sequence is TGTGCCGGAGCCTTGACAGGGAACACTGAAGCTTTCTTT. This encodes CAGALTGNTEAFF.

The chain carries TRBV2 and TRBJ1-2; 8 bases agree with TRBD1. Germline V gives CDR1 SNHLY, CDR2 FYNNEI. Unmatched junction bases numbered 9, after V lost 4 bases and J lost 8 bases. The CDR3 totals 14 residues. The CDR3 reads CASSGSDRDPGYTF. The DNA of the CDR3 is TGTGCCAGCAGTGGGTCGGACAGGGACCCCGGCTACACCTTC.

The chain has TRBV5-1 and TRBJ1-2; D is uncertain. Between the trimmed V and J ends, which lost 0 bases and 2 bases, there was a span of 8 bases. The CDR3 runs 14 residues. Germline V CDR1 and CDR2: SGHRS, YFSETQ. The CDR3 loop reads CASSLDPGNYGYTF. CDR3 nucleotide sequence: TGCGCCAGCAGCTTGGATCCGGGAAACTATGGCTACACCTTC.

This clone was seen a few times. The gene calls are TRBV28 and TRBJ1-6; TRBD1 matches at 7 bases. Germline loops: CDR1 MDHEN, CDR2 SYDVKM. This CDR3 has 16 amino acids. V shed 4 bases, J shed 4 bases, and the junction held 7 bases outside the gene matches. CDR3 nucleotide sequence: TGTGCCAGCAGTTCCCCCCCGGGACAGTATAATTCACCCCTCCACTTT. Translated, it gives CASSSPPGQYNSPLHF.

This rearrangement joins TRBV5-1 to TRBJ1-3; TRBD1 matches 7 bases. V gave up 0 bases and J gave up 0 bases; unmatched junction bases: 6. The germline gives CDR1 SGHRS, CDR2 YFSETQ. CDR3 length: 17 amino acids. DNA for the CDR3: TGCGCCAGCAGCTTGGCAAGGGGGCCGAGCTCTGGAAACACCATATATTTT. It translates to CASSLARGPSSGNTIYF.

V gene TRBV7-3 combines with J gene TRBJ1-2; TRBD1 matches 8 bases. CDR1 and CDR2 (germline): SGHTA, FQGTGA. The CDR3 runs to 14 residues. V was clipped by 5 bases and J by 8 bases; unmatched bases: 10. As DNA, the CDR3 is TGTGCCAGCAGCCTACAAGGACAGGGTTCCGGCTACACCTTC. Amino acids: CASSLQGQGSGYTF.

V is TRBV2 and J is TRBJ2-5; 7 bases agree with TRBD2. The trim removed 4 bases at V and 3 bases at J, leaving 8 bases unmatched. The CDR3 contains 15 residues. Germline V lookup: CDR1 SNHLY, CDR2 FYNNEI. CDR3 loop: CASSAYGLAEETQYF. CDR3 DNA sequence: TGTGCCAGCAGTGCTTATGGGCTAGCGGAAGAGACCCAGTACTTC.

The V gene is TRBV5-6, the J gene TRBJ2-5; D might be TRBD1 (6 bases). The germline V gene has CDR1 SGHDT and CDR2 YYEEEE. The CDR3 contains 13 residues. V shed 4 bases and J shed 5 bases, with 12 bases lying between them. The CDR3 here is CASSLDRRETQYF. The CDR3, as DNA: TGTGCCAGCAGCCTCGACAGGCGGGAGACCCAGTACTTC. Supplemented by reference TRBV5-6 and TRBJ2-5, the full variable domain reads DAGVTQSPTHLIKTRGQQVTLRCSPKSGHDTVSWYQQALGQGPQFIFQYYEEEERQRGNFPDRFSGHQFPNYSSELNVNALLLGDSALYLCASSLDRRETQYFGPGTRLLVL.

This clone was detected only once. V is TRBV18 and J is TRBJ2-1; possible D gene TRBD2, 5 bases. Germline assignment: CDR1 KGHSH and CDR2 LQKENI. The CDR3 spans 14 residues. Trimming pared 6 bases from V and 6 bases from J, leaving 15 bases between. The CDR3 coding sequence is TGTGCCAGCTCTCTGAGGGATGAGGTCAATGAGCAGTTCTTC. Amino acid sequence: CASSLRDEVNEQFF.

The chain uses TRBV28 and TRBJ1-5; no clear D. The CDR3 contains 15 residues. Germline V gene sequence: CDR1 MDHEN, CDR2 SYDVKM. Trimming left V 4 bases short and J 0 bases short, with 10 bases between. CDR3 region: CASSSPSSSNQPQHF. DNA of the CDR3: TGTGCCAGCAGTTCCCCCAGTTCTAGCAATCAGCCCCAGCATTTT.

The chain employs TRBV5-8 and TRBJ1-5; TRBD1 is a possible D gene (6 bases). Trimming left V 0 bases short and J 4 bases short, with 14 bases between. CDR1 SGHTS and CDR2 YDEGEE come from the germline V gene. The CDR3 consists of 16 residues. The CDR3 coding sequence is TGTGCCAGCAGCTTGGAGGGCAGGGGTGGTAATCAGCCCCAGCATTTT. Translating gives CASSLEGRGGNQPQHF.

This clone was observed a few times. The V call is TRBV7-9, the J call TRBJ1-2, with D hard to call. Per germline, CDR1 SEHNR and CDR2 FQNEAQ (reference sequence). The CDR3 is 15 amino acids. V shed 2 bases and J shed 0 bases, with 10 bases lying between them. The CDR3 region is CASSLQAYANYGYTF. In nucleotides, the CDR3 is TGTGCCAGCAGCTTACAGGCCTACGCTAACTATGGCTACACCTTC.

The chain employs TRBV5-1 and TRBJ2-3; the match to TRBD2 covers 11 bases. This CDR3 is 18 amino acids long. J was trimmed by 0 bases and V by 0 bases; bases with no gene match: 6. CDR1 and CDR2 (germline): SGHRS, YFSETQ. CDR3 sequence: CASSLALTSGVSTDTQYF. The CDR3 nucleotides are TGCGCCAGCAGCTTGGCCCTGACTAGCGGGGTCAGCACAGATACGCAGTATTTT.